This T cell receptor beta chain was profiled in a study of regulatory T cells in long-lasting Graves disease. Findings and caveats of the study: Persistent Graves' cases showed lower TCR diversity than newly diagnosed cases.

Concerning this clonotype: Antigen specificity is unknown.

Specified time point: newly diagnosed GD, antithyroid drugs for less than 3 months. After RNA was extracted from PBMCs, the TCR library was made from it. The authors built TCR beta libraries using iRepertoire HTBI primers and Arm-PCR of CDR3 regions. TCRdb used MiXCR to reprocess the multiplex PCR reads, holding one entry per CDR3 protein. Altogether hundreds of thousands of distinct CDR3 sequences are present, more than 10% being singletons, with the ten largest covering around 10%. The CDR3 totals 13 residues. V lost 10 bases, J lost 0 bases, and 8 bases lay in between. Germline V gene data show CDR1 as KGHDR and CDR2 as SFDVKD. The same specimen was also included in a second study, on T cells in Graves' hyperthyroidism and ophthalmopathy.

The chain is built from TRBV24-1 and TRBJ2-2; D remains unclear. This TCR was sampled from a woman under 40 with Graves disease. The sample was peripheral blood mononuclear cells (PBMCs), taken at new diagnosis, from a patient treated with antithyroid drugs. DNA for the CDR3: TGTGCCACTCGTGTTTCGAACACCGGGGAGCTGTTTTTT. It is translated as CATRVSNTGELFF.